This T cell receptor (beta chain) was identified in a study of T-cell reconstitution after alpha-beta-depleted transplantation in children. This clonotype was seen ten or more times. Germline CDR1 is MNHEY and CDR2 is SVGAGI. CDR3 length: 11 residues. V was cut by 7 bases and J by 5 bases, with 8 bases left in between. Preparation of the TCRbeta library involved a method that used unique molecular identifiers. TCRdb reprocessed the PCR reads with MiXCR, giving one entry per CDR3 protein. The sample shows fewer than 700,000 distinct CDR3 sequences, 10% to 15% of them seen only once. The sample was PBMCs, mostly from graft donor cells, taken 360 days after TCRalphabeta/CD19-depleted stem cell transplant. The chain is built from TRBV6-5 and TRBJ2-5; possibly TRBD1 or TRBD2 for D (5 bases each). The receptor was derived from a male patient aged 10-17 years who had a stem cell transplant for acute myeloid leukemia, so the T cells may come from the graft donor. The CDR3 protein is CASTREETQYF. The CDR3 bases are TGTGCCAGCACCAGGGAGGAGACCCAGTACTTC.